One TCR beta chain is described in this entry. This CDR3 has 14 residues. Germline loops: CDR1 LNHDA, CDR2 SQIVND (reference sequence). The trim removed 5 bases at V and 2 bases at J, leaving 1 base unmatched. The data originate from a study of blood T cell repertoires in COVID-19. Study at large: Some COVID-19 samples were acute and others convalescent; all came from the United States, Italy and Spain. In each case, the material was cDNA or gDNA derived from T cells, B-cell-depleted T cells, or PBMCs.

Original handling: Amplifying reference gene primers gave estimates of nucleated cell counts. Sequencing used immunoSEQ multiplex PCR; TCRdb keeps in-frame clones, though not all of them. V, J and clone size derive from that table, while D and trimming were established from the DNA sequence. This sample yields roughly 500,000 clones, of which 70% to 90% are seen a single time; 3% to 3.5% belongs to the top ten. The chain employs TRBV19 and TRBJ2-1, with 9 bases aligning to TRBD1. This receptor was obtained from a human donor in a cohort sampled during active COVID-19. The sample taken for sequencing was peripheral blood. The CDR3 region has the DNA TGTGCCAGTAGTGGACAGGGGCCCTACAATGAGCAGTTCTTC. Translated: CASSGQGPYNEQFF.